The rows below give T cell receptor beta chains drawn from one sample of a study of T cell repertoires in aging, cancer and after chemotherapy. Each CDR3 protein gets one entry after TCRdb re-called the multiplex PCR reads with MiXCR. Of 10,000 to 15,000 distinct CDR3 sequences in the sample, 25% to 30% were seen once. The material sequenced was blood. These receptors were taken from a human donor with a blood cancer. Both conserved end residues are part of each CDR3. The D gene is left open where the match is weak. Expanded clones are given a class, and other clones once, few, many or no size at all.

TRBJ2-2,medium-sized,TRBD2,TRBV5-4,16,TGTGCCAGCAGCTTGGAACCGACTAGCATTGGCGGGGAGCTGTTTTTT,CASSLEPTSIGGELFF
TRBJ2-2,NA,TRBD2,TRBV6-1,14,TGTGCCAGCAGTGCTGGGACTACAACCGGGGAGCTGTTTTTT,CASSAGTTTGELFF
TRBJ1-4,medium-sized,NA,TRBV29-1,13,TGCAGCTTCACCAGAGGAACTAATGAAAAACTGTTTTTT,CSFTRGTNEKLFF
TRBJ1-2,NA,NA,TRBV11-2,12,TGTGCCAGCAGCTGGGCAGGGGATGGCTACACCTTC,CASSWAGDGYTF
TRBJ2-5,NA,NA,TRBV6-5,13,TGTGCCAGCAGAGCCGGGCCGGGGGAGACCCAGTACTTC,CASRAGPGETQYF
TRBJ2-5,NA,TRBD2,TRBV6-6,17,TGTGCCAGCAGTCGCGCTAGCGGGAGGGCCGGGCGAGAGACCCAGTACTTC,CASSRASGRAGRETQYF
TRBJ1-1,NA,TRBD1,TRBV18,17,TGTGCCAGCTCACCACCGATAGGGACAGGACCCCGGACTGAAGCTTTCTTT,CASSPPIGTGPRTEAFF
TRBJ2-1,medium-sized,TRBD2,TRBV6-6,15,TGTGCCAGCAGTCGCGCTAGCGGGAGAGTCGGTGAGCAGTTCTTC,CASSRASGRVGEQFF
TRBJ2-3,NA,NA,TRBV20-1,13,TGCAGTGGGGAGGGGGGAACCACAGATACGCAGTATTTT,CSGEGGTTDTQYF
TRBJ2-7,NA,NA,TRBV7-9,11,TGTGCCTCGAGAAGAGGCTACGAGCAGTACTTC,CASRRGYEQYF
TRBJ2-2,NA,TRBD1,TRBV24-1,17,TGTGCCACCAGTGACCCGAACAGGGGGCGAAACACCGGGGAGCTGTTTTTT,CATSDPNRGRNTGELFF
TRBJ1-2,medium-sized,NA,TRBV12-3/TRBV12-4,13,TGTGCCAGCAGTCGTCAGGGCAGCTATGGCTACACCTTC,CASSRQGSYGYTF
TRBJ2-5,medium-sized,NA,TRBV7-6,15,TGTGCCAGCAGCTTACTCGCCGGGGACCAAGAGACCCAGTACTTC,CASSLLAGDQETQYF
TRBJ1-1,NA,NA,TRBV4-3,14,TGCGCCAGCAGCCAAGAGACGGCGAACACTGAAGCTTTCTTT,CASSQETANTEAFF
TRBJ2-5,NA,NA,TRBV20-1,12,TGCAGTTTGGGGACCGAGAAAGAGACCCAGTACTTC,CSLGTEKETQYF
TRBJ1-6,NA,TRBD1,TRBV4-3,21,TGTGCCAGCAGCCTCCTGCCCGGGACAGGTAGAACTATTTACTATAATTCACCCCTCCACTTT,CASSLLPGTGRTIYYNSPLHF
TRBJ2-1,NA,NA,TRBV5-1,15,TGCGCCAGCAGCTTCTCTTACAGGGATGGCAATGAGCAGTTCTTC,CASSFSYRDGNEQFF
TRBJ1-5,NA,TRBD1,TRBV7-2,14,TGTGCCAGCAGCCGACGGACAGGGGACCAGCCCCAGCATTTT,CASSRRTGDQPQHF
TRBJ2-5,NA,NA,TRBV20-1,15,TGCAGTTCTCGCGACGAGACCCCCCTGGGAGAGACCCAGTACTTC,CSSRDETPLGETQYF
TRBJ2-3,medium-sized,NA,TRBV30,16,TGTGCCTGGAGTGTGGGTTCGGGGGGCAGGGCAGATACGCAGTATTTT,CAWSVGSGGRADTQYF
TRBJ2-3,NA,NA,TRBV14,13,TGTGCCAGCAGCCGGGCCCTTGGAGATACGCAGTATTTT,CASSRALGDTQYF
TRBJ1-2,medium-sized,NA,TRBV5-6,13,TGTGCCAGCAGCTTGGGCAGTGCCTATGGCTACACCTTC,CASSLGSAYGYTF
TRBJ2-2,once,NA,TRBV4-3,14,TGCGCCAGCAGCCAAGATCAGGGTTCCGGGGAGCTGTTTTTT,CASSQDQGSGELFF
TRBJ1-3,few,NA,TRBV24-1,14,TGTGCCACCAGTGATCCAGGGTCTGGAAACACCATATATTTT,CATSDPGSGNTIYF
TRBJ2-1,NA,TRBD1,TRBV20-1,18,TGCAGTGCCTACCGGGACAGGGGTCGACTAGCTGACTCCAATGAGCAGTTCTTC,CSAYRDRGRLADSNEQFF
TRBJ2-1,once,TRBD2,TRBV11-3,15,TGTGCCAGCAGCTCGACTAGCGGGAGTGGTAGTGAGCAGTTCTTC,CASSSTSGSGSEQFF
TRBJ2-1,NA,NA,TRBV24-1,15,TGTGCCACCAGTGACCCCGGGACACCTTACAATGAGCAGTTCTTC,CATSDPGTPYNEQFF
TRBJ1-6,NA,NA,TRBV20-1,17,TGCAGTGCTAGAGTCCCGTTACAGGGACCCGATAATTCACCCCTCCACTTT,CSARVPLQGPDNSPLHF
TRBJ1-6,few,NA,TRBV4-3,17,TGCGCCAGCAGCCAAGATCAGGAGAGCTCCTATAATTCACCCCTCCACTTT,CASSQDQESSYNSPLHF
TRBJ1-5,NA,NA,TRBV10-3,14,TGTGCCATCAGTGAGGTCGATAGCAATCAGCCCCAGCATTTT,CAISEVDSNQPQHF
TRBJ2-3,NA,NA,TRBV7-9,13,TGTGCCAGCAGCCCCCCAAAAGCAGATACGCAGTATTTT,CASSPPKADTQYF
TRBJ2-5,medium-sized,NA,TRBV6-5,15,TGTGCCAGCAGACCACATGTTCCCTCCGGGGAGACCCAGTACTTC,CASRPHVPSGETQYF
TRBJ2-5,few,NA,TRBV24-1,13,TGTGCCACCAGTGACGGGGGCAGGGAGACCCAGTACTTC,CATSDGGRETQYF
TRBJ2-1,few,TRBD2,TRBV7-9,15,TGTGCCAGCAGCCCCCCCGGGACTAGCGGGAGTGAGCAGTTCTTC,CASSPPGTSGSEQFF
TRBJ2-7,few,TRBD2,TRBV6-5,14,TGTGCCAGCAGTTACGGGACTAGCTCCTACGAGCAGTACTTC,CASSYGTSSYEQYF
TRBJ1-1,NA,NA,TRBV4-2,14,TGTGCCAGCAGCCAAGATTGGGGGGGCTCCGTTGCTTTCTTT,CASSQDWGGSVAFF
TRBJ1-2,few,NA,TRBV10-3,16,TGTGCCATCACCCCATCAACCGAGGGGGACGACTATGGCTACACCTTC,CAITPSTEGDDYGYTF
TRBJ1-2,NA,NA,TRBV10-2,16,TGCGCCAGCAGTGGAGGCCCTGCAGGGGAGGGCTATGGCTACACCTTC,CASSGGPAGEGYGYTF
TRBJ2-4,medium-sized,NA,TRBV19,13,TGTGCCAGCTCACAGGGTAGGGCGAACATTCAGTACTTC,CASSQGRANIQYF
TRBJ1-6,NA,TRBD1,TRBV19,17,TGTGCCAGTAGTGGAGTAGGGACAGGGGCCAATAATTCACCCCTCCACTTT,CASSGVGTGANNSPLHF
TRBJ2-7,few,NA,TRBV20-1,15,TGCAGTGCTAGAGATCATAAACGGTCCGCCTACGAGCAGTACTTC,CSARDHKRSAYEQYF
TRBJ1-4,few,NA,TRBV5-6,19,TGTGCCAGCAGCTTGGCCGACAGCCTAGTAAAGGCGAATGGCGAAAAACTGTTTTTT,CASSLADSLVKANGEKLFF
TRBJ1-1,many,NA,TRBV6-5,12,TGTGCCAGCAGTCGACAGAACACTGAAGCTTTCTTT,CASSRQNTEAFF
TRBJ2-7,NA,NA,TRBV6-5,16,TGTGCCAGCAGTTACTACCCCCGCAGGGTGGGCTACGAGCAGTACTTC,CASSYYPRRVGYEQYF
TRBJ2-6,medium-sized,NA,TRBV5-4,14,TGTGCCAGCAGCTTGGGGTTTGGGGCCAACGTCCTGACTTTC,CASSLGFGANVLTF
TRBJ1-2,NA,NA,TRBV7-9,15,TGTGCCAGCAGCGGAACGACAGTACTCAACTATGGCTACACCTTC,CASSGTTVLNYGYTF
TRBJ2-3,NA,TRBD2,TRBV6-4,17,TGTGCCAGCAGGGCCGGGACTAGCGGGCGACGGACAGATACGCAGTATTTT,CASRAGTSGRRTDTQYF
TRBJ1-2,NA,NA,TRBV6-1,15,TGTGCCAGCAGTGAATGGCAGACCCGCGTCTATGGCTACACCTTC,CASSEWQTRVYGYTF
TRBJ2-5,few,TRBD1,TRBV20-1,13,TGCAGTGCGTTGGGACAGGGGGCAGAGACCCAGTACTTC,CSALGQGAETQYF
TRBJ1-2,NA,TRBD1,TRBV20-1,18,TGCAGTGCTAACGCCATTCCGGGACAGGGAGGGGGAACCTCCAGTGGCACCTTC,CSANAIPGQGGGTSSGTF
TRBJ1-1,NA,NA,TRBV4-2,13,TGTGCCAGCAGCCAGCCACGCAAAGCTGAAGCTTTCTTT,CASSQPRKAEAFF
TRBJ2-5,many,TRBD2,TRBV6-5,16,TGTGCCAGCAGTTACTCGATGGGACTAGCGGAAGAGACCCAGTACTTC,CASSYSMGLAEETQYF
TRBJ1-5,medium-sized,NA,TRBV29-1,13,TGCAGCGTTAGGGGCAGGATCAATCAGCCCCAGCATTTT,CSVRGRINQPQHF
TRBJ2-7,medium-sized,NA,TRBV19,12,TGTGCCAGTAGTCGGCAGTCGAACGAGCAGTACTTC,CASSRQSNEQYF
TRBJ2-3,medium-sized,TRBD2,TRBV15,18,TGTGCCACCAGCAGAGATAGAGGCCTAGCGGGAGTTAGAGATACGCAGTATTTT,CATSRDRGLAGVRDTQYF
TRBJ1-1,NA,NA,TRBV30,12,TGTGCCTGTAAAGTGATGAACACTGAAGCTTTCTTT,CACKVMNTEAFF
TRBJ2-5,medium-sized,NA,TRBV5-5,15,TGTGCCAGCAGCCTGGGGACCGCCTCTCGAGAGACCCAGTACTTC,CASSLGTASRETQYF